This passage covers 29 T cell receptor beta chains from one sample sequenced in a study of blood T cell repertoires in COVID-19. Assay: immunoSEQ multiplex PCR; the TCRdb copy retains only in-frame clones and omits some. The sample yields more than 300,000 clones, nearly 90% seen once. Source material: peripheral blood. The receptors come from a middle-aged woman with COVID-19, enrolled during active disease.

The rearrangement links TRBV6-2 or TRBV6-3 to TRBJ1-5, with a possible D match to TRBD1 (6 bases). Germline CDR1 MNHEY, CDR2 SVGEGT. The length of the CDR3 is 14 residues. Trimming took 4 bases from V and 4 from J, leaving 11 bases between them. DNA of the CDR3: TGTGCCAGCAGTTCCCCGGGACAAAATCAGCCCCAGCATTTT. Its translation: CASSSPGQNQPQHF.

The chain links TRBV11-3 to TRBJ2-1; the match to TRBD1 covers 7 bases. CDR3 length: 14 residues. The V gene's germline CDR1 is SGHNT and CDR2 YENEEA. V dropped 4 bases and J dropped 6; count of bases not matched to a gene: 6. The CDR3 nucleotides are TGTGCCAGCAGCTCGACAGGGATCAGCAATGAGCAGTTCTTC. Translating it yields CASSSTGISNEQFF.

The chain links TRBV9 to TRBJ2-2; 12 bases are shared with TRBD2. Germline values: CDR1 SGDLS, CDR2 YYNGEE. The CDR3 contains 19 residues. J gave up 1 base and V 3 bases, and 10 bases lay outside the gene matches. CDR3: CASSEGLAGSYGNTGELFF. CDR3 sequence (DNA): TGTGCCAGCAGCGAGGGACTAGCGGGTTCTTACGGGAACACCGGGGAGCTGTTTTTT.

V usage is TRBV4-3 and J usage is TRBJ1-2; D gene unclear. Trimming removed 1 base at V and 3 bases at J, with 9 bases between. This CDR3 region has 14 residues. Germline-derived CDR1 and CDR2 are LGHNA and YSLEER. CDR3 nucleotide sequence: TGCGCCAGCAGCCAAGGGGGAGAGGACTATGGCTACACCTTC. Its protein product is CASSQGGEDYGYTF.

A note on this clone: Different DNA sequences within this sample yield the same CDR3. The chain has TRBV28 and TRBJ1-4; tentatively, D is TRBD1 (6 bases). V lost 5 bases and J lost 3, with 13 bases in between. From germline, CDR1 is MDHEN and CDR2 SYDVKM. The CDR3 runs 15 residues. The CDR3 protein is CASSPRGGANEKLFF. CDR3 bases: TGTGCCAGCAGTCCTCGGGGGGGCGCTAATGAAAAACTGTTTTTT.

This clone was seen a few times. The chain employs TRBV30 and TRBJ1-6, with D maybe TRBD1 (6 bases). Trimming took 4 bases from V and 10 from J, leaving 14 bases between them. Germline assignment: CDR1 GTSNPN and CDR2 SVGIG (reference sequence). CDR3 length equals 13 residues. Here the CDR3 reads CAWMGAVWSPLHF. DNA for the CDR3: TGTGCCTGGATGGGGGCAGTATGGTCACCCCTCCACTTT.

The gene calls are TRBV12-5 and TRBJ1-1; 7 bases match TRBD1. This CDR3 contains 13 residues. CDR1 is LGHNT, CDR2 FRNRAP, per germline. V shed 5 bases and J 2 bases; nucleotides not matched to a gene: 2. The CDR3 DNA reads as TGTGCTAGTGGTACAGGGGTAAACACTGAAGCTTTCTTT. Translating gives CASGTGVNTEAFF.

J is TRBJ1-1 and V is TRBV29-1, with TRBD1 matching 8 bases. This CDR3 region has 14 residues. Germline-derived CDR1 and CDR2 are SQVTM and ANQGSEA. The trim removed 8 bases at V and 5 bases at J, leaving 13 bases unmatched. The CDR3 region is CSPRGPVGVTEAFF. Here the CDR3 DNA reads TGCAGCCCCAGGGGGCCGGTTGGCGTTACTGAAGCTTTCTTT.

This chain connects TRBV6-2 or TRBV6-3 to TRBJ1-5; unclear D gene. This CDR3 is 16 amino acids long. The germline CDR1 and CDR2 sequences are MNHEY and SVGEGT. The germline V and J ends were trimmed by 4 bases and 2 bases, with 15 bases remaining between them. DNA of the CDR3: TGTGCCAGCAGTTTCCATGAGGGTAACGGCAATCAGCCCCAGCATTTT. As protein: CASSFHEGNGNQPQHF.

Regarding this clone: The CDR3 does not close with the conserved phenylalanine or tryptophan, likely indicating a read error. CDR3 nucleotides: TGTGCCAGCAGCTTGGCGGTAAGAGGAGGCTACGAGCAGTACCTC. This encodes CASSLAVRGGYEQYL. The chain links TRBV5-5 to TRBJ2-7, with a tentative D call TRBD2 (5 bases). V was shortened by 0 bases and J by 3 bases, with 13 bases between the two germline ends. CDR1 is SGHKS and CDR2 is YYEKEE in the germline V gene (reference sequence). The CDR3 length is 15 residues.

This chain uses TRBV27 with TRBJ1-5; TRBD1 might be the D (6 bases). V gave up 6 bases and J gave up 2 bases, with 14 bases separating them. CDR1 MNHEY and CDR2 SMNVEV come from the germline V gene (reference sequence). The CDR3 totals 15 residues. CDR3 in DNA: TGTGCCAGCAGATTCCAGGGGTACGGCAATCAGCCCCAGCATTTT. Its translation: CASRFQGYGNQPQHF.

V is TRBV6-2 or TRBV6-3 and J is TRBJ1-1, with D possibly TRBD1 on 5 matching bases. Germline V gives CDR1 MNHEY, CDR2 SVGEGT. V gave up 0 bases and J gave up 4 bases, with 12 bases separating them. This CDR3 is 15 amino acids long. In DNA form, the CDR3 reads TGTGCCAGCAGTTACTCGGCAGGGTCGGGCACTGAAGCTTTCTTT. It is translated as CASSYSAGSGTEAFF.

The chain employs TRBV4-3 and TRBJ1-5; the D is unclear. There are 16 residues in the CDR3. Germline V gives CDR1 LGHNA, CDR2 YSLEER. Trimming shortened V by 0 bases and J by 4 bases, and 13 bases separated the two germline ends. The CDR3 DNA reads TGCGCCAGCAGCCAAGATGCTACAGTGATTAATCAGCCCCAGCATTTT. Its translation is CASSQDATVINQPQHF.

The chain recombines TRBV7-2 with TRBJ2-2, with 7 bases identical to TRBD2. Germline V gene sequence: CDR1 SGHTA, CDR2 FQGNSA. This CDR3 region has 16 residues. The V gene end was trimmed by 5 bases and the J gene end by 0 bases; junction bases not matched to a gene: 6. DNA of the CDR3: TGTGCCAGCAGCCCGCTTGGGACTACGAACACCGGGGAGCTGTTTTTT. Its translation is CASSPLGTTNTGELFF.

This sequence joins TRBV7-2 and TRBJ2-1, with TRBD2 matching over 12 bases. V trimming: 6 bases; J trimming: 5 bases; junction bases outside the gene matches: 2. CDR3 length equals 14 residues. Germline loops: CDR1 SGHTA, CDR2 FQGNSA. CDR3: CASRRTSGNNEQFF. The CDR3 bases are TGTGCCAGCAGACGGACTAGCGGGAACAATGAGCAGTTCTTC.

This clone appeared once. CDR3 amino acids: CASSSVGGHLETQYF. The DNA of the CDR3 is TGTGCCAGCAGCTCTGTCGGGGGGCATTTAGAGACCCAGTACTTC. The chain uses TRBV7-2 and TRBJ2-5; D possibly corresponds to TRBD2 (7 bases). CDR3 length equals 15 residues. V was clipped by 4 bases and J by 4 bases, with 16 bases between them. Germline V gives CDR1 SGHTA, CDR2 FQGNSA.

This chain joins TRBV5-4 and TRBJ1-4, with 8 positions matching TRBD1. This CDR3 is built from 15 residues. Germline V CDR1 and CDR2: SGHNT, YYREEE (reference sequence). J gave up 7 bases and V 2 bases, and 7 bases lay outside the gene matches. CDR3 sequence reads: CASSFSQGVVEKLFF. CDR3 nucleotide sequence: TGTGCCAGCAGCTTCTCACAGGGGGTGGTTGAAAAACTGTTTTTT. Based on the CDR3 plus reference TRBV5-4 and TRBJ1-4, the full variable domain is ETGVTQSPTHLIKTRGQQVTLRCSSQSGHNTVSWYQQALGQGPQFIFQYYREEENGRGNFPPRFSGLQFPNYSSELNVNALELDDSALYLCASSFSQGVVEKLFFGSGTQLSVL.

The CDR3 protein is CASTVGTDTQYF. CDR3 in DNA: TGTGCCAGCACTGTCGGCACAGATACGCAGTATTTT. V gene TRBV6-6 combines with J gene TRBJ2-3; D remains ambiguous. The germline gives CDR1 MNHNY, CDR2 SVGAGI (reference sequence). V lost 7 bases to trimming and J lost 1 base, with 6 bases between them. The CDR3 loop spans 12 amino acids.

The rearrangement joins TRBV12-3 or TRBV12-4 to TRBJ1-2; 7 nucleotides agree with TRBD1. The CDR3 sequence is 11 residues long. J gave up 12 bases and V 5 bases, and 6 bases lay outside the gene matches. The CDR3 sequence: CASSLRQGHTF. The CDR3, as DNA: TGTGCCAGCAGTCTTAGACAGGGACACACCTTC.

The V and J genes are TRBV27 and TRBJ2-3, with D tentatively TRBD1 (6 bases). The CDR3 extends over 15 amino acids. Germline CDR1 and CDR2: MNHEY and SMNVEV (reference sequence). The V gene lost 9 bases and the J gene lost 2 bases, with 18 bases spanning the gap. CDR3 loop: CASRLTGTPTDTQYF. The CDR3, as DNA: TGTGCCAGTCGACTGACAGGCACCCCCACAGATACGCAGTATTTT.

The chain carries TRBV27 and TRBJ1-2, with a possible D match to TRBD1 (6 bases). V lost 0 bases to trimming and J lost 8 bases, with 10 bases between them. The length of the CDR3 is 13 residues. Germline CDR1 MNHEY, CDR2 SMNVEV (reference sequence). CDR3 protein: CASSLSFGGGYTF. The CDR3 nucleotides are TGTGCCAGCAGTTTATCGTTTGGGGGCGGCTACACCTTC.

The table lists this clone with a count of one. The chain links TRBV15 to TRBJ1-4; a weak D match, TRBD1 (5 bases). CDR1 and CDR2 (germline): LNHNV, YYDKDF (reference sequence). The CDR3 spans 16 residues. V lost 2 bases, J lost 8 bases, and 18 bases lay in between. Here the CDR3 DNA reads TGTGCCACCAGCAGAAAAGGGGCAGGGTTAAGGGAAAAACTGTTTTTT. Translation: CATSRKGAGLREKLFF.

The chain uses TRBV6-5 and TRBJ1-2; D is possibly TRBD1 (6 bases). This CDR3 comprises 15 residues. Germline CDR1 reads MNHEY; CDR2 reads SVGAGI. With 2 bases removed from V and 2 bases from J, the gap between germline ends came to 12 bases. The CDR3 bases are TGTGCCAGCAGTTACGGGGGGGCGGGAAACTATGGCTACACCTTC. Translated, it gives CASSYGGAGNYGYTF.

The chain uses TRBV3-1 (or the pseudogene TRBV3-2) and TRBJ2-3; a possible D gene is TRBD1 (5 bases). The CDR3 extends over 16 amino acids. Germline V CDR1 and CDR2: LGHDT, YNNKEL (reference sequence). With 0 bases removed from V and 2 bases from J, the gap between germline ends came to 12 bases. CDR3 sequence: CASSQDRRTHTDTQYF. CDR3 DNA: TGTGCCAGCAGCCAAGATAGAAGGACACACACAGATACGCAGTATTTT.

This clone was seen just once. This chain uses TRBV23-1 with TRBJ2-7; 7 bases match TRBD1. Being an ORF, TRBV23-1 has a function that is uncertain. Trimming cost V 4 bases and J 2 bases; bases outside gene matches: 23. This CDR3 contains 20 residues. DNA for the CDR3: TGCGCCAGCAGTCCATACAGGGGACAGATGGAGAGACGGCTAGCCTACGAGCAGTACTTC. Translation gives CASSPYRGQMERRLAYEQYF.

The CDR3 reads CASSSDRVEQYF. CDR3 nucleotide sequence: TGTGCCAGCAGCTCGGACAGGGTCGAGCAGTACTTC. This chain uses TRBV5-5 with TRBJ2-7; 8 bases agree with TRBD1. The CDR3 sequence is 12 residues long. Germline loops: CDR1 SGHKS, CDR2 YYEKEE (reference sequence). The V and J ends lost 3 bases and 6 bases, in that order; junction bases with no gene match: 2.

The chain employs TRBV10-1 and TRBJ1-1; the match to TRBD1 covers 7 bases. Losses at the gene ends were 6 bases for V and 1 base for J; bases not matched to a gene: 8. The CDR3 is 15 residues long. Germline loops: CDR1 WNHNN, CDR2 SYGVQD (reference sequence). The CDR3 DNA reads TGCGCCAGCAGACCCGGTAGGACAGGGAACACTGAAGCTTTCTTT. Protein product: CASRPGRTGNTEAFF.

The chain recombines TRBV27 with TRBJ1-6; 7 bases line up with TRBD1. V was clipped by 2 bases and J by 14 bases; unmatched bases: 18. The germline V gene has CDR1 MNHEY and CDR2 SMNVEV (reference sequence). The CDR3 is 17 residues long. Written as DNA, the CDR3 is TGTGCCAGCAGTTTAGGACGCGGGACAGAAAGATTTCAAGCCCTCCACTTT. Protein product: CASSLGRGTERFQALHF.

The chain combines TRBV28 with TRBJ1-1; TRBD1 might be the D (6 bases). In germline, CDR1 is MDHEN, CDR2 SYDVKM. V was cut by 3 bases and J by 5 bases, with 13 bases left in between. The CDR3 sequence is 14 residues long. The CDR3 region has the DNA TGTGCCAGCAGTTTCAGGGGCCGAGGGACTGAAGCTTTCTTT. It codes for CASSFRGRGTEAFF.